This T cell receptor beta chain emerged from a study of siplizumab effects on memory and regulatory T cells (dated by TCRdb to about 2019). Broadly, across the study: The effect of the anti-CD2 antibody siplizumab on alloreactive T-cell subsets was examined in allogeneic mixed lymphocyte reactions constructed from human PBMCs.

Sorted unstimulated T cells and proliferating T cells recovered from mixed lymphocyte reactions underwent TCRbeta CDR3 sequencing. Fresh whole blood from ten HLA-typed healthy donors served as the source for isolating PBMCs. Paper-wide results and their limitations: Compared with memory T cells, unstimulated naive T cells appeared more diverse, and naive cells seemed to make a substantial contribution to the alloresponse. Whether proliferating Tregs from siplizumab cultures actually had suppressive function was not functionally confirmed. Roughly 75-95% of proliferating CD4+ or CD8+ clones could not be assigned a naive or memory phenotype. The cumulative frequency of alloreactive sequences traceable to unstimulated CD4+ memory T cells was significantly reduced by siplizumab. Among mappable alloreactive CD4+ clones, an average Treg-derived fraction of roughly 70% was observed with siplizumab, compared with 26.9% in control reactions. Because sequences below about 10^-5 frequency were poorly captured, only a minor fraction of alloreactive clones could be mapped to unstimulated subsets.

V is shortened by 6 bases, J by 1 base, and the region joining them spans 10 bases. Taken from the germline V gene, the CDR1 and CDR2 loops are MDHEN and SYDVKM. Measured from the cysteine to the phenylalanine, the CDR3 is 13 residues long. Of the read, only the CDR3 DNA is kept; its 39 bases are in frame from base 1. The library was produced with the immunoSEQ multiplex PCR assay. The deep sequencing platform assayed 80,000 to 100,000 TCR templates per sample. Genomic DNA extracted from sorted T cells was used for TCRbeta CDR3 sequencing. The study's processing was this. The R programming language was used for clonal analysis of the TCRbeta CDR3 data. Comparing unstimulated samples against CFSE-low samples taken after the reaction was how alloreactive CD4+ and CD8+ clones were defined. Regulatory or non-regulatory origin of alloreactive CD4+ clones was assigned by matching sequences to the sorted unstimulated Treg and non-Treg repertoires. This is the immuneACCESS table as TCRdb keeps it, with only in-frame sequences that have V and J called. A part of the clones is gone; compared with another copy, unresolved V genes explain less than half, and the rest is unexplained. V, J and clone size derive from that table, while D and trimming were established from the DNA sequence. In all, the sample holds about 50,000 clones, and roughly 92% of those were seen once. Jointly, the top ten make up roughly 17% of the sample.

Notes on this clone: The specificity of this receptor is unknown. Within one base of it there is no much larger clone, and no base qualities were kept.

The origin of this receptor is a human donor in good health. The rearranged chain carries TRBV28 and TRBJ2-7, with the D gene not clear enough to name. Sequencing was carried out using CD8+ T cells sorted from blood. In nucleotides, the sequence is TGTGCCAGCAGATACCCGGAGTCCTACGAGCAGTACTTC. Translation gives CASRYPESYEQYF.